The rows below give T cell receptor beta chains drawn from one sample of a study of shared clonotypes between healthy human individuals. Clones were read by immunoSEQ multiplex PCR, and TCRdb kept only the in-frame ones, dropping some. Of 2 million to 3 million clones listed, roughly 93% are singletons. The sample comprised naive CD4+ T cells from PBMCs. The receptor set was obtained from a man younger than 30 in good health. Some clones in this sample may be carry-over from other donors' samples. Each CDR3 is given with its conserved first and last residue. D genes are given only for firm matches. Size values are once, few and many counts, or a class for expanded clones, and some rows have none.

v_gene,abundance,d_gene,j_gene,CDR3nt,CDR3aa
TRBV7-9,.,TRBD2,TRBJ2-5,TGTGCCAGCAGTCCGCTAGCGGGAGCCCTACCCCAGTACTTC,CASSPLAGALPQYF
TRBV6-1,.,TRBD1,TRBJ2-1,TGTGCCAGCAGTGAACAGGGGGCGATCAATGAGCAGTTCTTC,CASSEQGAINEQFF
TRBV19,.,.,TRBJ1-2,TGTGCCAGTAGGCAAGACTTTTCCGGCTACACCTTC,CASRQDFSGYTF
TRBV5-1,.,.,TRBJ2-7,TGCGCCAGCATGCGAGACGGAGCAACCTACGAGCAGTACTTC,CASMRDGATYEQYF
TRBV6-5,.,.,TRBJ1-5,TGTGCCAGCAGTTACGACGGGAACCAGCCCCAGCATTTT,CASSYDGNQPQHF
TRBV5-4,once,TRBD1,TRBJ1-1,TGTGCCAGCAGCTTGGCGGACAGGGGAAACACTGAAGCTTTCTTT,CASSLADRGNTEAFF
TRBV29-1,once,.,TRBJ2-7,TGCAGCGTTTCATCAGGGACCTACGAGCAGTACTTC,CSVSSGTYEQYF
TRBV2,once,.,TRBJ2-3,TGTGCCAGCAGTGCCCAACAGACAGGAGACCACACAGATACGCAGTATTTT,CASSAQQTGDHTDTQYF
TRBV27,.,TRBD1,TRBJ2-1,TGTGCCAGCAGTTTTGACAGGGCGAATGAGCAGTTCTTC,CASSFDRANEQFF
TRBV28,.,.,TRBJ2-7,TGTGCCAGCAGGGCCTCAGGGGGGGGCCTATACGAGCAGTACTTC,CASRASGGGLYEQYF
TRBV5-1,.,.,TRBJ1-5,TGCGCCAGCAGCCCCGTTCCAGGGTCCCATCAGCCCCAGCATTTT,CASSPVPGSHQPQHF
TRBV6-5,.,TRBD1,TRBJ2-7,TGTGCCAGCAGTGCGTACCCCGGGACAGGCTACGAGCAGTACTTC,CASSAYPGTGYEQYF
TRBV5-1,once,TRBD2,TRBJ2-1,TGCGCCAGCAGCGGCCGAACTAGCGGGGGACACAATGAGCAGTTCTTC,CASSGRTSGGHNEQFF
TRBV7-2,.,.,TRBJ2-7,TGTGCCAGCAGCCTTAGCGGAATCTCAATTGAAGAGCAGTACTTC,CASSLSGISIEEQYF
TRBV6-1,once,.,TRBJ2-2,TGTGCCAGCAGTCCACGAGGCACCGGGGAGCTGTTTTTT,CASSPRGTGELFF
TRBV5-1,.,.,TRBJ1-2,TGCGCCAGCAGCCTCCGGGAGCAGAGTGACTATGGCTACACCTTC,CASSLREQSDYGYTF
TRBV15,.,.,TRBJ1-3,TGTGCCACCAGTCCACAGCAAGTAGCCTCTGGAAACACCATATATTTT,CATSPQQVASGNTIYF